The clone carrying this T cell receptor (beta chain) was detected only once. The antigen is unknown. These data originate in a study of cytomegalovirus exposure and HLA in healthy donors. The PCR employed 60 Vbeta primers together with 13 Jbeta primers. TCRdb's copy holds only in-frame clones and misses some; the assay was immunoSEQ multiplex PCR. The sample contains 150,000 to 180,000 clones, about 84% of which appear only once. With 5 bases clipped from V and 9 bases from J, the junction kept 5 bases outside the gene matches. The CDR3 covers 12 residues. Germline CDR1 SGHNT, CDR2 YYREEE (reference sequence). Study-level results: While the bulk of TCR sequences proved rare, some public TCRs turned up in many donors.

The chain recombines TRBV5-4 with TRBJ2-1, with 7 bases matching TRBD1. The receptor was isolated from a woman aged 40 to 50 in good health and CMV-seropositive. Sequenced: PBMCs. The DNA for the CDR3 is TGTGCCAGCAGGCGACAGGGCGGTGAGCAGTTCTTC. This codes for CASRRQGGEQFF.